This T cell receptor beta chain originates from a study of blood T cells in healthy people across ages. Then a second PCR, running roughly 6 to 12 cycles, was carried out with a sample-barcoded 5' primer and a J-beta primer mix. Each cDNA molecule, via a template-switch adaptor with 12 random nucleotides, was tagged. MiXCR, applied by TCRdb to the 5' RACE reads, yields one record per CDR3 protein. The sample carries some 1.7 million distinct CDR3 sequences, 28% recorded once. PBMCs, at least 6 million per sample, were isolated. The source material was blood. The receptor was isolated from a woman younger than 45 in good health.

CDR3 coding DNA: TGTGCCAGCAGCCAACAGGAAGGGGGGAATCAGCCCCAGCATTTT. As protein: CASSQQEGGNQPQHF. This chain uses TRBV4-2 with TRBJ1-5, with D possibly being TRBD1 (6 bases). Germline assignment: CDR1 LGHNA and CDR2 YNFKEQ. The ends were cut back, 2 bases at V and 4 bases at J, with 12 bases in the middle. The length of the CDR3 is 15 residues.